Listed below are T cell receptor beta chains from one sample, sequenced in a study of CD8 T cells in ankylosing spondylitis. One entry per CDR3 protein, called by TCRdb with MiXCR from the 5' RACE reads. The sample has about 840,000 distinct CDR3 sequences; 10% to 15% are singletons. What was sequenced was blood, either unsorted or a sorted T cell fraction (not recorded which). Receptor source: a male donor with ankylosing spondylitis. CDR3s include the opening cysteine and the closing phenylalanine or tryptophan. The D gene is left open where the match is weak. Clone size is shown for a subset of rows, as once, few, many or a class of expanded clone.

CDR3 DNA: TGTGCCAGCAGTGTTTTGGGGAAATTGGGGAAAGCGGGGACCCAGTACTTC
CDR3 protein: CASSVLGKLGKAGTQYF
clone size: -
V gene: TRBV6-1
D gene: -
J gene: TRBJ2-5

CDR3 DNA: TGTGCCAGCAGCGAAATTAATTCACCCCTCCACTTT
CDR3 protein: CASSEINSPLHF
clone size: -
V gene: TRBV6-2/TRBV6-3
D gene: -
J gene: TRBJ1-6

CDR3 DNA: TGCGCCAGCAGCCAGTGGACGAAGTCTTTTGAAAAACTGTTTTTT
CDR3 protein: CASSQWTKSFEKLFF
clone size: few
V gene: TRBV4-3
D gene: -
J gene: TRBJ1-4

CDR3 DNA: TGCAGTGCCCCCTTGCGACTAGCGGGTTTTTTCAATGAGCAGTTCTTC
CDR3 protein: CSAPLRLAGFFNEQFF
clone size: few
V gene: TRBV20-1
D gene: TRBD2
J gene: TRBJ2-1

CDR3 DNA: TGCAGCGTTGATACGGCGGGGTTTCACAATGAGCAGTTCTTC
CDR3 protein: CSVDTAGFHNEQFF
clone size: many
V gene: TRBV29-1
D gene: -
J gene: TRBJ2-1

CDR3 DNA: TGTGCCAGCAGTTTGACAGGGGGCAATCAGCCCCAGCATTTT
CDR3 protein: CASSLTGGNQPQHF
clone size: many
V gene: TRBV12-3/TRBV12-4
D gene: TRBD1
J gene: TRBJ1-5

CDR3 DNA: TGCAGTGCTGGGACCTACAATCAGCCCCAGCATTTT
CDR3 protein: CSAGTYNQPQHF
clone size: few
V gene: TRBV20-1
D gene: -
J gene: TRBJ1-5

CDR3 DNA: TGTGCCAGCAGACCCGGGACAGGCGGCGGATTTGGAGCTTTCTTT
CDR3 protein: CASRPGTGGGFGAFF
clone size: -
V gene: TRBV6-1
D gene: TRBD1
J gene: TRBJ1-1

CDR3 DNA: TGTGCCAGCAGGTCGACAGGGCTAGATCAGCCCCAGCATTTT
CDR3 protein: CASRSTGLDQPQHF
clone size: few
V gene: TRBV6-5
D gene: TRBD1
J gene: TRBJ1-5

CDR3 DNA: TGCAGCGTACGAGTGGGGTCTGGCTACAATGAGCAGTTCTTC
CDR3 protein: CSVRVGSGYNEQFF
clone size: many
V gene: TRBV29-1
D gene: -
J gene: TRBJ2-1

CDR3 DNA: TGTGCCAGCAGCGTAACCCACAGGGATGACACTGAAGCTTTCTTT
CDR3 protein: CASSVTHRDDTEAFF
clone size: few
V gene: TRBV7-9
D gene: -
J gene: TRBJ1-1

CDR3 DNA: TGTGCCAGCAGCCCTCGCCTGAACTACCGCCCCGACAATGAGCAGTTCTTC
CDR3 protein: CASSPRLNYRPDNEQFF
clone size: -
V gene: TRBV5-5
D gene: -
J gene: TRBJ2-1

CDR3 DNA: TGTGCCTGGAGCAACCCAGGGGGCACTGAAGCTTTCTTT
CDR3 protein: CAWSNPGGTEAFF
clone size: -
V gene: TRBV30
D gene: TRBD1
J gene: TRBJ1-1

CDR3 DNA: TGTGCCACCAGCGCGCGCCGGGACAGGGGACTTCAGCCCCAGCATTTT
CDR3 protein: CATSARRDRGLQPQHF
clone size: -
V gene: TRBV15
D gene: TRBD1
J gene: TRBJ1-5

CDR3 DNA: TGCGCCAGCAGCCAAGGGACAGGTATCCTACACAATGAGCAGTTCTTC
CDR3 protein: CASSQGTGILHNEQFF
clone size: few
V gene: TRBV5-1
D gene: TRBD1
J gene: TRBJ2-1

CDR3 DNA: TGCGCCAGCAGCTACACGGAGAGCTCCTACAATGAGCAGTTCTTC
CDR3 protein: CASSYTESSYNEQFF
clone size: few
V gene: TRBV5-1
D gene: -
J gene: TRBJ2-1

CDR3 DNA: TGTGCCAGCAGTTCAGAGAGGGCTATCCCCCCTTACGAGCAGTACTTC
CDR3 protein: CASSSERAIPPYEQYF
clone size: many
V gene: TRBV27
D gene: -
J gene: TRBJ2-7

CDR3 DNA: TGCGCCAGCAGCTTGGAAGGACAGGGTACGGGCTACACCTTC
CDR3 protein: CASSLEGQGTGYTF
clone size: -
V gene: TRBV5-1
D gene: TRBD1
J gene: TRBJ1-2

CDR3 DNA: TGTGCCAGCAGCTTCCAGCATACTGAAGCTTTCTTT
CDR3 protein: CASSFQHTEAFF
clone size: -
V gene: TRBV5-6
D gene: -
J gene: TRBJ1-1

CDR3 DNA: TGCAGTGTAGCCCTCAATACGCAGTATTTT
CDR3 protein: CSVALNTQYF
clone size: -
V gene: TRBV20-1
D gene: -
J gene: TRBJ2-3

CDR3 DNA: TGCAGTGCTACGGTGGGGGGTTTAAATCAGCCCCAGCATTTT
CDR3 protein: CSATVGGLNQPQHF
clone size: few
V gene: TRBV20-1
D gene: -
J gene: TRBJ1-5

CDR3 DNA: TGCAGCGTTTTGGTCGGGACTATCCTGGGAGGTGAGACCCAGTACTTC
CDR3 protein: CSVLVGTILGGETQYF
clone size: few
V gene: TRBV29-1
D gene: TRBD2
J gene: TRBJ2-5

CDR3 DNA: TGTGCCACATCATCTGCAAGGGCCGTCACTAACTATGGCTACACCTTC
CDR3 protein: CATSSARAVTNYGYTF
clone size: many
V gene: TRBV6-2/TRBV6-3
D gene: -
J gene: TRBJ1-2

CDR3 DNA: TGTGCCAGCAGTTTTGGCACTTCTCGGACCCAGTACTTC
CDR3 protein: CASSFGTSRTQYF
clone size: many
V gene: TRBV12-3/TRBV12-4
D gene: -
J gene: TRBJ2-5

CDR3 DNA: TGCGCCAGCAGCGACACATCGGGGGATACGCAGTATTTT
CDR3 protein: CASSDTSGDTQYF
clone size: few
V gene: TRBV4-3
D gene: -
J gene: TRBJ2-3

CDR3 DNA: TGCAGCGTTGTCCAGGGGTTCTCTGGAAACACCATATATTTT
CDR3 protein: CSVVQGFSGNTIYF
clone size: few
V gene: TRBV29-1
D gene: -
J gene: TRBJ1-3

CDR3 DNA: TGCGCCAGCAGCTTGGCCTTACAGGGGGGAAACATGGATACGCAGTATTTT
CDR3 protein: CASSLALQGGNMDTQYF
clone size: -
V gene: TRBV5-1
D gene: TRBD1
J gene: TRBJ2-3

CDR3 DNA: TGTGCCAGCAATCGGCTCCCGGGCCCCTACAATGAGCAGTTCTTC
CDR3 protein: CASNRLPGPYNEQFF
clone size: -
V gene: TRBV6-1
D gene: -
J gene: TRBJ2-1

CDR3 DNA: TGCAGTGCTAGAGCCCACCCGGGACTAGCGGTCTACGAGCAGTACTTC
CDR3 protein: CSARAHPGLAVYEQYF
clone size: few
V gene: TRBV20-1
D gene: TRBD2
J gene: TRBJ2-7

CDR3 DNA: TGCAGTGCTAGTGAATACAGGGCCGGCTCCTACAATGAGCAGTTCTTC
CDR3 protein: CSASEYRAGSYNEQFF
clone size: many
V gene: TRBV20-1
D gene: -
J gene: TRBJ2-1

CDR3 DNA: TGCGCCAGCAGCTCGCGGACAGGAAGGACCGGGGAGCTGTTTTTT
CDR3 protein: CASSSRTGRTGELFF
clone size: once
V gene: TRBV5-1
D gene: TRBD1
J gene: TRBJ2-2

CDR3 DNA: TGTGCCAGCAGTTACTCCACAGGGGGCGCGTTTCAGCCCCAGCATTTT
CDR3 protein: CASSYSTGGAFQPQHF
clone size: few
V gene: TRBV6-2/TRBV6-3
D gene: TRBD1
J gene: TRBJ1-5

CDR3 DNA: TGTGCCAGCAGCGCCTTGGGCGGTTCCGGAGATAGCACAGATACGCAGTATTTT
CDR3 protein: CASSALGGSGDSTDTQYF
clone size: few
V gene: TRBV4-2
D gene: -
J gene: TRBJ2-3